This T cell receptor (beta chain) was captured in a study of cytomegalovirus exposure and HLA in healthy donors. Study conclusions and caveats: Donor immune exposure was known only as CMV serostatus.

With regard to this clone: Its target is not known. One end of the junction varies from germline; a read error may be responsible.

Germline values: CDR1 MGHRA, CDR2 YSYEKL. The CDR3 runs to 16 residues. In the PCR, 60 Vbeta and 13 Jbeta primers were used. Sequencing used immunoSEQ multiplex PCR; TCRdb keeps in-frame clones, though not all of them. This sample yields about 130,000 clones, of which roughly 80% are seen a single time; about 4% belongs to the top ten. This TCR was recovered from a woman aged 40 to 50 in good health and CMV-seronegative. The sequenced material came from PBMCs. The chain couples TRBV4-1 to TRBJ2-1, with TRBD1 identical over 10 bases. The CDR3 region has the DNA TGCGCCCGCAGCCAAGTAACGACAGGGGGCGGGTATGAGCAGTTCTTC. It codes for CARSQVTTGGGYEQFF.